This T cell receptor (beta chain) was documented in a study of response to subunit inactivated influenza vaccine. Study conclusions and caveats: Authors suggested each seasonal flu vaccination may recruit only limited numbers of new T cells.

TCRdb fed the RT-PCR reads into MiXCR, producing one record per CDR3 protein. The repertoire holds more than 550,000 distinct CDR3 sequences, with 10% to 15% as singletons. This CDR3 has 12 amino acids. Per the germline V gene, CDR1 is ENHRY and CDR2 is SYGVKD. V lost 10 bases to trimming and J lost 5 bases, with 14 bases between them. As for this clonotype: Its specificity is unknown.

The clonotype comes from a man aged 45 to 65 who received an inactivated influenza vaccine. This rearrangement joins TRBV10-3 to TRBJ2-5; D call uncertain. The specimen was PBMCs from blood, collected on the day of vaccination. The CDR3 DNA reads as TGTGCCACGAAAGGTCTATCTGAGACCCAGTACTTC. Translating it yields CATKGLSETQYF.